This TCR beta chain was recorded in a study of cytotoxic CD8 clonotypes in ibrutinib-treated CLL. On the study more broadly: The patients comprised about eleven relapsed/refractory and about 14 treatment-naive cases, under 18 IGHV unmutated. Partial responses totalled about 24 and complete responses 2; after median roughly 64 months, around 14 remained remitted and around twelve progressed. Study outcomes and limitations: Public clonotypes were uncommon and contracted or stayed stable on treatment. Sustained-remission patients were sampled at one set of times and progressing patients at different ones.

This CDR3 is built from 13 residues. V was trimmed by 6 bases and J by 1 base, leaving 6 bases between them. The germline gives CDR1 MNHEY, CDR2 SVGAGI. A remark on this clone: The antigen remains unidentified.

Sequencing used immunoSEQ multiplex PCR; TCRdb keeps in-frame clones, though not all of them. Here the sample spans about 60,000 clones, over 55% being singletons. The chain has TRBV6-5 and TRBJ2-2, with D unresolved. The sequence was collected from a human donor with chronic lymphocytic leukemia. This specimen was PBMCs, taken after 24 months of ibrutinib treatment. CDR3 nucleotides: TGTGCCAGCAGAGACCAGAACACCGGGGAGCTGTTTTTT. Protein: CASRDQNTGELFF.